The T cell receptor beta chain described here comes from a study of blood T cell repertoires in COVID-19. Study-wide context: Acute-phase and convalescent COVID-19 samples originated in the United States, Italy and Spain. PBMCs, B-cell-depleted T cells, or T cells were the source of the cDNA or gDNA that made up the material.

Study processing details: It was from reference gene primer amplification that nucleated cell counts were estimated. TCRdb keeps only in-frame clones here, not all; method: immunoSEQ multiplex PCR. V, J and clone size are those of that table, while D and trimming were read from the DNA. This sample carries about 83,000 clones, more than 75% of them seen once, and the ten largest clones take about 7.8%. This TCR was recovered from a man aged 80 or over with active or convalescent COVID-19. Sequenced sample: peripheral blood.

The CDR3 sequence is CATEDRAGNTIYF. Written as DNA, the CDR3 is TGTGCCACCGAAGACAGGGCTGGAAACACCATATATTTT. This rearrangement joins TRBV24-1 to TRBJ1-3; 7 nucleotides match TRBD1. V lost 9 bases, J lost 2 bases, and 3 bases stayed unmatched. CDR3 length equals 13 residues. The V gene's germline CDR1 is KGHDR and CDR2 SFDVKD.